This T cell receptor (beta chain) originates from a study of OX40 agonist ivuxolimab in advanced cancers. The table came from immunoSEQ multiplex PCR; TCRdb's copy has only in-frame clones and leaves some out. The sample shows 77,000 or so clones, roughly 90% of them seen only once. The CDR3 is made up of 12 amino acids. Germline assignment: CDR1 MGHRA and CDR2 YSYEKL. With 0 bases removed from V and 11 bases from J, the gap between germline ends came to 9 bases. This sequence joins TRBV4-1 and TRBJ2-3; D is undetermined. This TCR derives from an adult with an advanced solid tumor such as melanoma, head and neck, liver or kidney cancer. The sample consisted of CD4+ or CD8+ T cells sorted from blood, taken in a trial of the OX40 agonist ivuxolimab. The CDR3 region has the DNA TGCGCCAGCAGCCAAGATTCGGTCCGGCAGTATTTT. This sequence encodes CASSQDSVRQYF.